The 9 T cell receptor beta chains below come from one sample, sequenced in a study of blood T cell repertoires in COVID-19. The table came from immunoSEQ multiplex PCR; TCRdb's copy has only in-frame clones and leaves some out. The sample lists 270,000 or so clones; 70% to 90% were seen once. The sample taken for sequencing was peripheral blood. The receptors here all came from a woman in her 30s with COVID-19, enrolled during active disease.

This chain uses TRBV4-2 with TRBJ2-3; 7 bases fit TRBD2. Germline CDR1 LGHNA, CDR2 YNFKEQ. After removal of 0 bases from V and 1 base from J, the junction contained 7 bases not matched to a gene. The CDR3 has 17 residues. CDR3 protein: CASSQEPRLAGTDTQYF. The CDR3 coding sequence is TGTGCCAGCAGCCAAGAACCGAGACTAGCAGGCACAGATACGCAGTATTTT.

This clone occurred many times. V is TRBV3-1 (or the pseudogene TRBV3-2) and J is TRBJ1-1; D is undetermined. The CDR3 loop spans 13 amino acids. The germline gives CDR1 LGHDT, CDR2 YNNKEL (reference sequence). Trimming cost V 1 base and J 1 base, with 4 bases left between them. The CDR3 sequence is CASSQGQNTEAFF. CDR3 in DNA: TGTGCCAGCAGCCAAGGACAGAACACTGAAGCTTTCTTT.

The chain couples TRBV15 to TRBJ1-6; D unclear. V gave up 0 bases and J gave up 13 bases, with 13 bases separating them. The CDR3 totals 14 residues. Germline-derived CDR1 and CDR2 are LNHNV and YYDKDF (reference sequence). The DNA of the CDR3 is TGTGCCACCAGCAGAGATCCTGGAGGAGGGCCCCTCCACTTT. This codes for CATSRDPGGGPLHF.

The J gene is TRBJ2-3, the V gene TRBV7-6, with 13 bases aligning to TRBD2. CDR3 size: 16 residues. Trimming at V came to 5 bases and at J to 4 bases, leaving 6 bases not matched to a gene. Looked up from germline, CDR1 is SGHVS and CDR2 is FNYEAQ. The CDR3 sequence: CASSQLAGGPADTQYF. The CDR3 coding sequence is TGTGCCAGCAGCCAACTAGCGGGGGGGCCAGCAGATACGCAGTATTTT.

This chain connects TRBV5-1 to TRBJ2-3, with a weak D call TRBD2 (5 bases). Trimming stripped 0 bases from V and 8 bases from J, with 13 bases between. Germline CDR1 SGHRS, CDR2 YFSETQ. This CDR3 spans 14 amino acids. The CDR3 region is CASSLVGDLGTQYF. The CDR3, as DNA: TGCGCCAGCAGCTTGGTGGGAGACCTCGGTACGCAGTATTTT.

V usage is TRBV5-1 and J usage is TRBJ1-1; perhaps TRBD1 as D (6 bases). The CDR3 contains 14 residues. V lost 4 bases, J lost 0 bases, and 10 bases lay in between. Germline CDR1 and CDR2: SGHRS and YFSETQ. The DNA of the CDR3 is TGCGCCAGCAGCCTGGACAGATTGAACACTGAAGCTTTCTTT. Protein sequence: CASSLDRLNTEAFF.

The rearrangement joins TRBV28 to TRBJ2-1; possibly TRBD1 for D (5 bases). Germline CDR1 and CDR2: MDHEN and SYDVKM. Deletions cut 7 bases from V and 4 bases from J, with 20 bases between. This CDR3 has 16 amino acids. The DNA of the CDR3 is TGTGCCAGCACTTATAGGGGAACCTTTTCTTACAATGAGCAGTTCTTC. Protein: CASTYRGTFSYNEQFF.

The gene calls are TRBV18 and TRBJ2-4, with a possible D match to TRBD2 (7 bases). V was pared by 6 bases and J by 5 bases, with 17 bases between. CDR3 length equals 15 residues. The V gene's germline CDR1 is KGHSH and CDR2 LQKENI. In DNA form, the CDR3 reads TGTGCCAGCTCCGAACCTGGGGGGGGCGAAAACATTCAGTACTTC. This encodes CASSEPGGGENIQYF.

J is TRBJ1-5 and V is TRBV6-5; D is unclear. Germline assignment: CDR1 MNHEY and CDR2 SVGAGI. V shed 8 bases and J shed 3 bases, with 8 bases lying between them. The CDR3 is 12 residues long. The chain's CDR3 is CASRDPNQPQHF. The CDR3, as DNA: TGTGCCAGCCGGGATCCCAATCAGCCCCAGCATTTT.